Each of the 15 T cell receptor beta chains below was sequenced from the same sample in a study of OX40 agonist ivuxolimab in advanced cancers. Profiled with immunoSEQ multiplex PCR; TCRdb holds only in-frame clones, not every one. The repertoire consists of 55,000 to 70,000 clones, with approximately 90% occurring once and the leading ten covering more than 1.5%. The sequencing used CD4+ or CD8+ T cells sorted from blood, collected in a trial of the OX40 agonist ivuxolimab. These receptors came from an adult with an advanced solid tumor such as melanoma, head and neck, liver or kidney cancer.

This rearrangement joins TRBV14 to TRBJ2-2, with a weak D call TRBD2 (5 bases). V dropped 1 base and J dropped 6 bases, with 12 bases sitting between them. The CDR3 loop spans 15 amino acids. Germline values: CDR1 SGHDN, CDR2 FVKESK. CDR3 in amino acids: CASSQVRGVAGELFF. The CDR3 DNA reads as TGTGCCAGCAGCCAAGTACGGGGTGTGGCCGGGGAGCTGTTTTTT.

The chain is built from TRBV11-2 and TRBJ1-1; a possible D gene is TRBD1 (5 bases). V was pared by 1 base and J by 4 bases, with 7 bases between. The CDR3 has 13 amino acids. The germline gives CDR1 SGHAT, CDR2 FQNNGV. The CDR3 here is CASSLVRGTEAFF. CDR3 DNA: TGTGCCAGCAGCTTAGTTAGGGGCACTGAAGCTTTCTTT.

J is TRBJ2-1 and V is TRBV10-3, with 11 bases that match TRBD2. CDR3 length: 17 amino acids. V lost 3 bases to trimming and J lost 5 bases; unmatched junction nucleotides: 9. CDR1 and CDR2 from the germline V gene are ENHRY and SYGVKD. The CDR3 bases are TGTGCCATCAGTGACCCCCCGGGACTAGCGGAAAACAATGAGCAGTTCTTC. This sequence encodes CAISDPPGLAENNEQFF.

This rearrangement joins TRBV7-8 to TRBJ1-2, with 10 bases fitting TRBD1. The CDR3 runs 16 residues. Germline trimming cut 5 bases from V and 6 bases from J; bases unmatched to any gene: 12. Germline assignment: CDR1 SGHVS and CDR2 FQNEAQ. CDR3 DNA: TGTGCCAGCAGCATCATCGGGACAGGGGAAACGCATGGCTACACCTTC. This gives the protein CASSIIGTGETHGYTF.

The chain joins TRBV29-1 to TRBJ2-3, with 7 bases that match TRBD1. This CDR3 is 13 amino acids long. The V segment lost 6 bases and the J segment 1 base; nucleotides outside the gene matches: 4. CDR1 SQVTM and CDR2 ANQGSEA come from the germline V gene. The CDR3 nucleotides are TGCAGCGTAGTCGGGACAGGCACAGATACGCAGTATTTT. Translating it yields CSVVGTGTDTQYF.

V and J are TRBV27 and TRBJ2-5, with 10 bases fitting TRBD2. V was clipped by 6 bases and J by 3 bases; unmatched bases: 10. CDR1 is MNHEY and CDR2 is SMNVEV in the germline V gene (reference sequence). The CDR3 is 16 amino acids. The CDR3 here is CASRRARLAGEETQYF. CDR3 bases: TGTGCCAGCAGAAGAGCCCGGCTAGCGGGGGAAGAGACCCAGTACTTC.

V usage is TRBV2 and J usage is TRBJ2-2; D possibly corresponds to TRBD2 (5 bases). This CDR3 is 15 amino acids long. Germline V gene lookup returns CDR1 SNHLY and CDR2 FYNNEI. The V end was cut by 6 bases, the J end by 0 bases, with 11 bases between. CDR3 DNA sequence: TGTGCCAGCAGGGAGGATGTAGCGAACACCGGGGAGCTGTTTTTT. This translates into CASREDVANTGELFF. The full variable domain, rest sourced from reference TRBV2 and TRBJ2-2, is EPEVTQTPSHQVTQMGQEVILRCVPISNHLYFYWYRQILGQKVEFLVSFYNNEISEKSEIFDDQFSVERPDGSNFTLKIRSTKLEDSAMYFCASREDVANTGELFFGEGSRLTVL.

The genes are TRBV19 and TRBJ1-5; D is unresolved. V lost 10 bases and J lost 1, with 20 bases in between. CDR1 and CDR2 from the germline V gene are LNHDA and SQIVND (reference sequence). The CDR3 loop spans 16 amino acids. CDR3 in DNA: TGTGCCACCCAACACCCCGGGGTCGGGAGCAATCAGCCCCAGCATTTT. This translates into CATQHPGVGSNQPQHF.

This clone was observed once. This rearrangement joins TRBV5-8 to TRBJ1-1; D might be TRBD1 (6 bases). The CDR3 runs to 15 residues. The germline V and J ends were trimmed by 0 bases and 5 bases, with 14 bases remaining between them. Per the germline V gene, CDR1 is SGHTS and CDR2 is YDEGEE. CDR3 in DNA: TGTGCCAGCAGCTTGGTGGGGGCGAAGAGGACTGAAGCTTTCTTT. This gives the protein CASSLVGAKRTEAFF. The full variable domain, completed using reference TRBV5-8 and TRBJ1-1, is EAGVTQSPTHLIKTRGQQATLRCSPISGHTSVYWYQQALGLGLQFLLWYDEGEERNRGNFPPRFSGRQFPNYSSELNVNALELEDSALYLCASSLVGAKRTEAFFGQGTRLTVV.

CDR3 amino acids: CASSLTRDAHEKLFF. The CDR3 DNA follows: TGTGCCAGCAGCTTAACTAGGGACGCCCATGAAAAACTGTTTTTT. V is TRBV5-4 and J is TRBJ1-4, with D possibly being TRBD1 (5 bases). Germline V gene lookup returns CDR1 SGHNT and CDR2 YYREEE (reference sequence). The V and J ends lost 2 bases and 6 bases respectively, with 14 bases between them. CDR3 length equals 15 residues. The variable domain in full, with the rest retrieved from reference TRBV5-4 and TRBJ1-4, is ETGVTQSPTHLIKTRGQQVTLRCSSQSGHNTVSWYQQALGQGPQFIFQYYREEENGRGNFPPRFSGLQFPNYSSELNVNALELDDSALYLCASSLTRDAHEKLFFGSGTQLSVL.

The chain is built from TRBV25-1 and TRBJ2-7; a weak D match, TRBD2 (7 bases). From germline, CDR1 is MGHDK and CDR2 SYGVNS. The CDR3 covers 14 residues. Trimming stripped 3 bases from V and 6 bases from J, with 15 bases between. CDR3 bases: TGTGCCAGCAGTGATTTAATAAGGGGGGGCGAGCAGTACTTC. This translates into CASSDLIRGGEQYF.

This chain joins TRBV9 and TRBJ1-3, with D unclear. The germline CDR1 and CDR2 sequences are SGDLS and YYNGEE. The V end lost 0 bases, the J end lost 0 bases, and 10 bases lay between the germline ends. This CDR3 comprises 16 residues. The CDR3 is CASSVVAGTSGNTIYF. CDR3 DNA sequence: TGTGCCAGCAGCGTAGTTGCAGGAACCTCTGGAAACACCATATATTTT.

V and J are TRBV6-1 and TRBJ1-6, with 7 bases fitting TRBD1. CDR1 is MNHNS and CDR2 is SASEGT in the germline V gene. J was trimmed by 5 bases and V by 10 bases; bases with no gene match: 5. CDR3 length equals 13 residues. The CDR3 protein is CATPGQHNSPLHF. The CDR3 DNA reads TGTGCCACCCCGGGACAGCATAATTCACCCCTCCACTTT.

This chain joins TRBV4-1 and TRBJ2-3; 9 bases fit TRBD1. J was trimmed by 4 bases and V by 4 bases; bases with no gene match: 9. The CDR3 length is 16 residues. Germline CDR1 MGHRA, CDR2 YSYEKL. CDR3 nucleotides: TGCGCCAGCAGCCTTACTCGGGACAGGGATTCAGATACGCAGTATTTT. It codes for CASSLTRDRDSDTQYF.

The chain is built from TRBV18 and TRBJ2-2, with D perhaps TRBD1 (5 bases). CDR1 and CDR2 (germline): KGHSH, LQKENI. This CDR3 has 13 amino acids. Deletions cut 8 bases from V and 1 base from J, with 8 bases between. The CDR3 loop reads CASAGQNTGELFF. The CDR3 DNA reads as TGTGCCAGCGCCGGACAGAACACCGGGGAGCTGTTTTTT.